What follows describes a single T cell receptor beta chain. The sample belongs to a study of blood T cell repertoires in COVID-19. On the study more broadly: Sites in the United States, Italy and Spain provided acute and convalescent COVID-19 samples. Nucleic acid was either cDNA or gDNA, and it came from T cells, B-cell-depleted T cells, or PBMCs.

The germline V gene encodes CDR1 LNHNV and CDR2 YYDKDF (reference sequence). The trim removed 4 bases at V and 1 base at J, leaving 5 bases unmatched. The CDR3 covers 16 residues. In the study's own analysis: Amplified reference gene primers provided the basis for estimating nucleated cell counts. Only in-frame clones appear in the TCRdb table, and some are missing; sequencing was by immunoSEQ multiplex PCR. Clone size and V and J calls were adopted from that table, with D and trimming inferred from the DNA. In the table there are 65,000 or so clones, almost 85% of which are singletons. The receptor comes from a man aged 55 to 70 with acute or convalescent COVID-19. The sequenced sample was peripheral blood. V and J are TRBV15 and TRBJ2-2; TRBD1 matches 8 bases. CDR3 loop: CATSITQGGNTGELFF. Written as DNA, the CDR3 is TGTGCCACCAGCATAACACAGGGGGGGAACACCGGGGAGCTGTTTTTT.